This T cell receptor (beta chain) emerged from a study of glioma-infiltrating T cells. Notes on the study in general: Very few CDR3 sequences were shared between tissue and blood.

Using RNA template, CDR3s of TCR alpha and beta were amplified with iRepertoire arm-PCR. TCRdb processed the multiplex PCR reads anew with MiXCR; each CDR3 protein has one entry. This sample carries about 410,000 distinct CDR3 sequences, 41% of them seen once, and the ten largest clones take around 11%. The CDR3 has 13 amino acids. Germline CDR1 and CDR2: MDHEN and SYDVKM. In regard to this clonotype: What it binds is unknown. With a far larger clone one base away, a read error is the likely cause.

The sequence came from a human donor with low-grade glioma or glioblastoma, undergoing nonglioma brain surgery, or in good health (not recorded which). The sequenced material came from glioma tissue, nonneoplastic brain tissue, or PBMCs (not recorded which). This sequence joins TRBV28 and TRBJ1-1; D possibly corresponds to TRBD1 (5 bases). The CDR3 reads CASSFRVNTGAFF. DNA for the CDR3: TGTGCCAGCAGTTTCAGGGTGAACACTGGAGCTTTCTTT.